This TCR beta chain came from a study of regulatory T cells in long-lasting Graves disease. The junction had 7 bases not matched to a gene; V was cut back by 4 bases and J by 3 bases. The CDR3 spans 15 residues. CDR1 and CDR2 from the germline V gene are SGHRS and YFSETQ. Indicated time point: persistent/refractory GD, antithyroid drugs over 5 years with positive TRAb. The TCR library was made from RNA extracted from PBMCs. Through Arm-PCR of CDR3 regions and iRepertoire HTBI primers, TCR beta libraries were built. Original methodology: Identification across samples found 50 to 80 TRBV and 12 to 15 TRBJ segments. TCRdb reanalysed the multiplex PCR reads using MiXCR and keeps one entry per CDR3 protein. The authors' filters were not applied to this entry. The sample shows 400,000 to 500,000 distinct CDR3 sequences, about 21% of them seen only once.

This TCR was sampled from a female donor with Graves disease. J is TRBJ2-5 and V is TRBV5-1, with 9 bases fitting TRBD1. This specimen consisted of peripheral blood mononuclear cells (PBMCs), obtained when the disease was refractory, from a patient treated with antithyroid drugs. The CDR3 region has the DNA TGCGCCAGCAGCCAGCGCGGGGACAGGGAAGAGACCCAGTACTTC. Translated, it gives CASSQRGDREETQYF. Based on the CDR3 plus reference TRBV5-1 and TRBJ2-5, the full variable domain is KAGVTQTPRYLIKTRGQQVTLSCSPISGHRSVSWYQQTPGQGLQFLFEYFSETQRNKGNFPGRFSGRQFSNSRSEMNVSTLELGDSALYLCASSQRGDREETQYFGPGTRLLVL.